Shown below are 23 T cell receptor beta chains from a single sample sequenced in a study of human CD8 memory T cell subsets. Making the TCR beta libraries relied on UMI-labeled 5' RACE. From the 5' RACE reads, TCRdb lists one entry per CDR3 protein and no DNA. The table for this sample gives under 14,000 distinct CDR3 sequences. The material sequenced was CD8+ T cells from PBMCs. These receptors all stem from a human donor in good health.

The gene calls are TRBV4-1 and TRBJ2-5; TCRdb returns TRBD2, unconfirmable since there is no DNA. CDR1 and CDR2 (germline): MGHRA, YSYEKL. The CDR3 runs to 15 residues. The CDR3 is CASSQVASPGETQYF.

This chain uses TRBV12-3 or TRBV12-4 with TRBJ2-3; absent DNA, TCRdb's TRBD2 call cannot be checked. The CDR3 sequence is 15 residues long. This CDR3 reads CASSFEGGRTDTQYF.

In terms of frequency, this clonotype is medium-sized. J is TRBJ2-7 and V is TRBV9; TCRdb's D gene call, TRBD1, goes unchecked for lack of DNA. CDR1 is SGDLS, CDR2 YYNGEE, per germline. The CDR3 length is 17 residues. The chain's CDR3 is CASSVSPGTGATYEQYF.

The CDR3: CATRGSYNEQFF. The chain joins TRBV10-3 to TRBJ2-1; TCRdb reports TRBD1, a call that lacks DNA to check it against. The CDR3 spans 12 residues. Germline V CDR1 and CDR2: ENHRY, SYGVKD.

This chain joins TRBV27 and TRBJ2-4; absent DNA, TCRdb's TRBD1 call cannot be checked. The CDR3 is 14 residues long. The germline V gene encodes CDR1 MNHEY and CDR2 SMNVEV (reference sequence). CDR3 protein: CASSPGQGANIQYF.

The chain recombines TRBV24-1 with TRBJ2-3. CDR1 and CDR2 (germline): KGHDR, SFDVKD. The CDR3 is made up of 13 amino acids. The CDR3 sequence is CATSDALGDTQYF.

The chain employs TRBV7-9 and TRBJ2-7; TCRdb designates TRBD2, a call that cannot be tested without DNA. In germline, CDR1 is SEHNR, CDR2 FQNEAQ (reference sequence). The CDR3 loop spans 12 amino acids. CDR3 loop: CASTMAGDEQYF.

By frequency, this clonotype registers medium-sized. The J gene is TRBJ2-3, the V gene TRBV7-6; the TCRdb D gene call, TRBD1, has no DNA to confirm it. CDR1 is SGHVS and CDR2 is FNYEAQ in the germline V gene. The CDR3 contains 15 residues. This chain's CDR3 is CASSLAGQGSDTQYF.

The chain couples TRBV4-1 to TRBJ1-1. CDR1 and CDR2 from the germline V gene are MGHRA and YSYEKL. The CDR3 extends over 12 amino acids. CDR3 sequence reads: CASSQEDGEAFF.

V usage is TRBV12-3 or TRBV12-4 and J usage is TRBJ2-2; absent DNA, TCRdb's TRBD1 call cannot be checked. This CDR3 is 14 amino acids long. CDR3 residues: CASSLGTGTGELFF.

This chain links TRBV3-1 with TRBJ2-7; TCRdb's D call of TRBD1 is untestable without DNA. Germline V lookup: CDR1 LGHDT, CDR2 YNNKEL (reference sequence). The CDR3 is 13 amino acids. CDR3 amino acids: CASSPGTAYEQYF.

Considering frequency, this clonotype is medium-sized. The chain uses TRBV10-3 and TRBJ2-5. CDR3 size: 14 residues. The V gene's germline CDR1 is ENHRY and CDR2 SYGVKD. The CDR3 loop is CAISESSKQETQYF.

The V gene is TRBV7-9, the J gene TRBJ2-1. CDR3 size: 15 residues. Looked up from germline, CDR1 is SEHNR and CDR2 is FQNEAQ (reference sequence). This chain's CDR3 is CASSPQEVQYNEQFF.

The gene calls are TRBV18 and TRBJ2-3; TCRdb's D gene call, TRBD2, goes unchecked for lack of DNA. Per germline, CDR1 KGHSH and CDR2 LQKENI. There are 19 residues in the CDR3. This CDR3 reads CASSPPRAGGHISTDTQYF.

This clonotype is classed as medium-sized (0.01 to 0.1%) by frequency. This chain links TRBV28 with TRBJ1-2. CDR3 size: 13 residues. In germline, CDR1 is MDHEN, CDR2 SYDVKM. CDR3 amino acids: CASSFVGNYGYTF.

By frequency, this clonotype is large. The chain carries TRBV24-1 and TRBJ2-7; lacking DNA, the TRBD1 call made by TCRdb goes unchecked. CDR1 and CDR2 (germline): KGHDR, SFDVKD. This CDR3 region has 13 residues. This CDR3 is CATSDPGSYEQYF.

The V and J genes are TRBV12-3 or TRBV12-4 and TRBJ2-2. The CDR3 covers 12 residues. CDR3 residues: CASRTRPGELFF.

The chain joins TRBV6-1 to TRBJ2-7; TCRdb's D gene call, TRBD1, goes unchecked for lack of DNA. The germline CDR1 and CDR2 sequences are MNHNS and SASEGT. CDR3 length: 16 amino acids. The CDR3: CASSESSGGITYEQYF.

The chain combines TRBV11-2 with TRBJ2-5; the D gene TCRdb calls, TRBD2, cannot be checked with no DNA. The CDR3 totals 15 residues. From germline, CDR1 is SGHAT and CDR2 FQNNGV. The CDR3 sequence is CASSQTSGDAETQYF.

V usage is TRBV15 and J usage is TRBJ2-7; TCRdb reports TRBD1, a call that lacks DNA to check it against. Germline lookup yields CDR1 LNHNV and CDR2 YYDKDF (reference sequence). The CDR3 spans 16 residues. The CDR3 spells CATSRDRDRGLNEQYF.

This clonotype is called medium-sized based on its frequency. The CDR3 sequence is CAISESLDTQYF. The chain recombines TRBV10-3 with TRBJ2-3. Germline lookup yields CDR1 ENHRY and CDR2 SYGVKD. CDR3 length equals 12 residues.

The chain has TRBV2 and TRBJ2-1; TCRdb indicates TRBD1, and absent DNA this call remains unverified. Germline lookup yields CDR1 SNHLY and CDR2 FYNNEI. The CDR3 loop spans 14 amino acids. This chain's CDR3 is CASTPGGSYNEQFF.

Frequency places this clonotype as medium-sized (0.01 to 0.1%). The chain joins TRBV7-9 to TRBJ1-5; the TRBD1 assignment by TCRdb is unverifiable without DNA. Per germline, CDR1 SEHNR and CDR2 FQNEAQ (reference sequence). The CDR3 is made up of 15 amino acids. The CDR3 sequence: CASSTWGGADQPQHF.